These 8 T cell receptor beta chains were sequenced from one sample in a study of cytomegalovirus exposure and HLA in healthy donors. The PCR contained 60 Vbeta and 13 Jbeta primers. Clones were read by immunoSEQ multiplex PCR, and TCRdb kept only the in-frame ones, dropping some. The top ten clones hold approximately 13% of a sample with about 180,000 clones, around 80% of them seen once. The specimen was PBMCs. These TCRs come from a woman aged 50 to 60 in good health and CMV-seropositive.

The chain is built from TRBV4-1 and TRBJ1-4; D possibly corresponds to TRBD1 (6 bases). The V and J ends lost 2 bases and 4 bases respectively, with 11 bases between them. The CDR3 is 15 amino acids. The germline gives CDR1 MGHRA, CDR2 YSYEKL. The CDR3 loop reads CASSQLTGLNEKLFF. The CDR3 DNA follows: TGCGCCAGCAGCCAACTGACAGGCCTTAATGAAAAACTGTTTTTT.

V usage is TRBV5-1 and J usage is TRBJ1-6; D is possibly TRBD1 (5 bases). Germline V gene data show CDR1 as SGHRS and CDR2 as YFSETQ. Trimming took 6 bases from V and 7 from J, leaving 20 bases between them. The CDR3 has 16 amino acids. CDR3 bases: TGCGCCAGCACCCCGGGAGGGTTCGACAGAAATTCACCCCTCCACTTT. Amino acids: CASTPGGFDRNSPLHF. The full variable domain, completed using reference TRBV5-1 and TRBJ1-6, is KAGVTQTPRYLIKTRGQQVTLSCSPISGHRSVSWYQQTPGQGLQFLFEYFSETQRNKGNFPGRFSGRQFSNSRSEMNVSTLELGDSALYLCASTPGGFDRNSPLHFGNGTRLTVT.

This clone was counted a single time. The chain has TRBV19 and TRBJ1-3, with 7 bases identical to TRBD1. Trimming cost V 3 bases and J 0 bases; bases outside gene matches: 2. Germline CDR1 reads LNHDA; CDR2 reads SQIVND (reference sequence). The CDR3 extends over 15 amino acids. CDR3 sequence (DNA): TGTGCCAGTAGTATGGGGACAGTCTCTGGAAACACCATATATTTT. Translating gives CASSMGTVSGNTIYF. Full variable domain (outside the CDR3, taken from reference TRBV19 and TRBJ1-3): DGGITQSPKYLFRKEGQNVTLSCEQNLNHDAMYWYRQDPGQGLRLIYYSQIVNDFQKGDIAEGYSVSREKKESFPLTVTSAQKNPTAFYLCASSMGTVSGNTIYFGEGSWLTVV.

The V call is TRBV7-3, the J call TRBJ2-2; the D gene is possibly TRBD2 (7 bases). CDR3 size: 13 residues. Trimming removed 7 bases at V and 7 bases at J, with 13 bases between. The germline V gene has CDR1 SGHTA and CDR2 FQGTGA. The CDR3 here is CASTGGPSGELFF. In DNA form, the CDR3 reads TGTGCCAGCACGGGGGGCCCTAGCGGGGAGCTGTTTTTT.

The chain links TRBV6-5 to TRBJ1-1, with D perhaps matching TRBD1 (5 bases). Germline V lookup: CDR1 MNHEY, CDR2 SVGAGI. This CDR3 is 14 amino acids long. V dropped 6 bases and J dropped 4 bases, with 15 bases sitting between them. CDR3 residues: CASSPKMGGTEAFF. The CDR3 bases are TGTGCCAGCAGCCCAAAGATGGGGGGCACTGAAGCTTTCTTT.

The CDR3 DNA reads as TGCGCCAGCAGCTTGGCCCAGGGGAACACTGAAGCTTTCTTT. This codes for CASSLAQGNTEAFF. The chain couples TRBV5-1 to TRBJ1-1, with a weak D call TRBD1 (5 bases). Germline V gene sequence: CDR1 SGHRS, CDR2 YFSETQ. Trimming pared 0 bases from V and 1 base from J, leaving 7 bases between. The CDR3 has 14 amino acids.

This sequence joins TRBV2 and TRBJ1-2; 8 bases are shared with TRBD1. The germline V gene encodes CDR1 SNHLY and CDR2 FYNNEI. The CDR3 is made up of 13 amino acids. The V and J ends lost 8 bases and 6 bases, in that order; junction bases with no gene match: 8. CDR3 nucleotides: TGTGCCAGCTCTCGACAGGGGAGGAATGGCTACACCTTC. Protein sequence: CASSRQGRNGYTF.

This clone was seen once. The chain recombines TRBV5-4 with TRBJ2-5; 10 positions agree with TRBD1. The CDR3 is 17 residues long. Losses at the gene ends were 4 bases for V and 4 bases for J; bases not matched to a gene: 13. Germline V CDR1 and CDR2: SGHNT, YYREEE (reference sequence). The CDR3 DNA reads TGTGCCAGCAGCACGGAACCGACAGGGGGCCTTAGAGAGACCCAGTACTTC. As protein: CASSTEPTGGLRETQYF. Combining the CDR3 with reference TRBV5-4 and TRBJ2-5 gives the whole variable domain ETGVTQSPTHLIKTRGQQVTLRCSSQSGHNTVSWYQQALGQGPQFIFQYYREEENGRGNFPPRFSGLQFPNYSSELNVNALELDDSALYLCASSTEPTGGLRETQYFGPGTRLLVL.